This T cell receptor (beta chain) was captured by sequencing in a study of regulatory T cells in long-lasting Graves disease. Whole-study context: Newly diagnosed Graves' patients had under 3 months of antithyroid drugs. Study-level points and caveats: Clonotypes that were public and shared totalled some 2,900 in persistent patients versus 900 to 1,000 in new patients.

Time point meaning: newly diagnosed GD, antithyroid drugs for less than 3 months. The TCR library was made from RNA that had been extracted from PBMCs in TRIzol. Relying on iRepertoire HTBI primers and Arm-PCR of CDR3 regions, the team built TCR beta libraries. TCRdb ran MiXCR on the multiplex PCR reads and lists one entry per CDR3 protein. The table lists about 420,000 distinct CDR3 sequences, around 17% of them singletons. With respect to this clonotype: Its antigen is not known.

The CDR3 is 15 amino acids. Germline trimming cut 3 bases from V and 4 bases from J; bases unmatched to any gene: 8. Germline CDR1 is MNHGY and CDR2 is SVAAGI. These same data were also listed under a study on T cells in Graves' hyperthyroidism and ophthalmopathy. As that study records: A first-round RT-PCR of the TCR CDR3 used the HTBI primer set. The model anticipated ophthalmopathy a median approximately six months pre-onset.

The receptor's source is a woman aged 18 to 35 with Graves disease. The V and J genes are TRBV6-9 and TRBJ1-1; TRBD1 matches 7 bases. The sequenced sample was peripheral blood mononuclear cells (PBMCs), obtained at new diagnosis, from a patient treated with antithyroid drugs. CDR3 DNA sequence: TGTGCCAGCAGTTACGGGGGACCAGGGGGCACTGAAGCTTTCTTT. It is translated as CASSYGGPGGTEAFF.